Reported below is one T cell receptor (beta chain). What it recognizes is unknown. This sample was included in a study of cytomegalovirus exposure and HLA in healthy donors. PCR involved 60 Vbeta and 13 Jbeta primers. Sequencing was performed with immunoSEQ multiplex PCR; in TCRdb, only in-frame clones are kept and a portion is missing. The table shows more than 100,000 clones, with 80% occurring only once. Broader study findings: Most observed TCR sequences were rare, whereas some public TCRs were detected in many donors. Donor immune exposure was known only as CMV serostatus.

The CDR3 totals 16 residues. With 2 bases clipped from V and 0 bases from J, the junction kept 7 bases outside the gene matches. Germline V gene sequence: CDR1 SGHRS, CDR2 YFSETQ. This sequence originates from a man in his forties in good health and CMV-seronegative. The sample taken for sequencing was PBMCs. V usage is TRBV5-1 and J usage is TRBJ2-5; 7 bases line up with TRBD2. The CDR3 sequence is CASSLASGTYQETQYF. CDR3 DNA sequence: TGCGCCAGCAGCTTAGCTAGCGGAACTTACCAAGAGACCCAGTACTTC. Based on the CDR3 plus reference TRBV5-1 and TRBJ2-5, the full variable domain is KAGVTQTPRYLIKTRGQQVTLSCSPISGHRSVSWYQQTPGQGLQFLFEYFSETQRNKGNFPGRFSGRQFSNSRSEMNVSTLELGDSALYLCASSLASGTYQETQYFGPGTRLLVL.